The clone carrying this T cell receptor (beta chain) has just a few counts. CDR3 size: 15 residues. The V gene lost 0 bases and the J gene lost 0 bases, with 7 bases spanning the gap. In germline, CDR1 is WSHSY, CDR2 SAAADI. Amplification yielded TCR beta CDR3 regions, with RNA transcripts as the source. In the first-round RT-PCR of the TCR CDR3, the HTBI primer set was used. TCRdb re-derived calls from the multiplex PCR reads in MiXCR, one entry per CDR3 protein. The sample comprises about 700,000 distinct CDR3 sequences, around 13% of which are singletons, and 10% rests with the top ten. Every diagnosis used clinical symptoms, serum thyroxine and TRAb, thyroid ultrasound and orbital computed tomography. The source of the sample is a study of T cells in Graves' hyperthyroidism and ophthalmopathy.

Material: blood. J is TRBJ2-3 and V is TRBV10-2; D not resolved. This TCR derives from a woman between 18 and 29 years old with Graves' hyperthyroidism. In DNA form, the CDR3 reads TGCGCCAGCAGTGAGTCTTCGCCGAGCACAGATACGCAGTATTTT. As protein: CASSESSPSTDTQYF.